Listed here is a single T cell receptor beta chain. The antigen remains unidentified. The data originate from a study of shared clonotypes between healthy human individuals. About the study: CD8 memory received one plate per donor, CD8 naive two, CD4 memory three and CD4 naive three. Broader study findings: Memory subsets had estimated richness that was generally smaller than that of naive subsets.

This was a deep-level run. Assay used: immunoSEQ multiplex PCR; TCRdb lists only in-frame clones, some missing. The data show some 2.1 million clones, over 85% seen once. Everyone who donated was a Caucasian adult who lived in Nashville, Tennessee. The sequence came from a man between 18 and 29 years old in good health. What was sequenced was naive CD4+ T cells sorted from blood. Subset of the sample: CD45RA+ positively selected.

The CDR3 reads CASSVRLLSTDTQYF. The CDR3 coding sequence is TGCGCCAGCAGCGTACGACTACTGAGCACAGATACGCAGTATTTT. This chain joins TRBV4-1 and TRBJ2-3; D may be TRBD2 (5 bases). Germline loops: CDR1 MGHRA, CDR2 YSYEKL. CDR3 length: 15 residues. Trimming took off 5 bases at V and 0 bases at J, with 12 bases between the two ends.